This entry lists 3 T cell receptor beta chains sequenced from one sample in a study of blood T cells in healthy people across ages. Next came a second PCR, run for about 7 to 12 cycles, which used a sample-barcoded 5' primer along with a J-beta primer mix. TCRdb re-called the 5' RACE reads with MiXCR, one entry per CDR3 protein. The sample includes about 400,000 distinct CDR3 sequences, approximately 51% of them seen just once. Input material: blood. The source is a man aged 55 to 70 in good health.

This clonotype showed up many times. The chain is built from TRBV29-1 and TRBJ2-6; D unclear. Germline lookup yields CDR1 SQVTM and CDR2 ANQGSEA. The CDR3 spans 13 residues. Trimming took 6 bases from V and 2 from J, leaving 8 bases between them. Here the CDR3 DNA reads TGCAGCGTAGCAGTAACTGGGGCCAACGTCCTGACTTTC. Its translation: CSVAVTGANVLTF.

The J gene is TRBJ2-1, the V gene TRBV20-1; no clear D gene. The V gene's germline CDR1 is DFQATT and CDR2 SNEGSKA (reference sequence). V lost 3 bases and J 8 bases, leaving 5 bases between the germline ends. CDR3 length: 10 amino acids. The CDR3 reads CSASWDEQFF. In DNA form, the CDR3 reads TGCAGTGCTAGTTGGGATGAGCAGTTCTTC.

For this clonotype: This clone may be a read error of a much larger clone one base away. CDR3 region: CSGDQGTEAFF. The CDR3 region has the DNA TGCAGCGGTGATCAGGGCACTGAAGCTTTCTTT. The V gene is TRBV29-1, the J gene TRBJ1-1; the D gene is possibly TRBD1 (5 bases). CDR3 length equals 11 residues. Germline CDR1 reads SQVTM; CDR2 reads ANQGSEA. The V and J ends lost 7 bases and 4 bases respectively, with 10 bases between them. Drawing the rest from reference TRBV29-1 and TRBJ1-1, the complete variable domain is SAVISQKPSRDICQRGTSLTIQCQVDSQVTMMFWYRQQPGQSLTLIATANQGSEATYESGFVIDKFPISRPNLTFSTLTVSNMSPEDSSIYLCSGDQGTEAFFGQGTRLTVV.